A few counts support the clone carrying this T cell receptor (beta chain). The antigen is unknown. Unique molecular identifiers were incorporated into the prepared TCRbeta library. TCRdb re-called the PCR reads with MiXCR, one entry per CDR3 protein. The table shows fewer than 700,000 distinct CDR3 sequences, with approximately 13% occurring only once. The data were obtained in a study of T-cell reconstitution after alpha-beta-depleted transplantation in children. Study observations and caveats: One year post-transplant, T-cell counts and diversity were largely derived from T cells produced anew. Where alpha-beta T cells came from about two months after transplant was reportedly several hundred expanded graft clones.

Germline loops: CDR1 ENHRY, CDR2 SYGVKD. V lost 4 bases to trimming and J lost 13 bases; unmatched junction nucleotides: 11. The length of the CDR3 is 14 residues. The TCR was taken from a male patient younger than 18 who had a stem cell transplant for acute myeloid leukemia, so the T cells may come from the graft donor. The V call is TRBV10-3, the J call TRBJ2-1, with TRBD2 matching 9 bases. The material was PBMCs, mostly from graft donor cells, obtained 360 days after TCRalphabeta/CD19-depleted stem cell transplant. The CDR3 here is CAISGGERGRAQFF. The CDR3 nucleotides read TGTGCCATCAGTGGGGGAGAGCGCGGGAGGGCCCAGTTCTTC.